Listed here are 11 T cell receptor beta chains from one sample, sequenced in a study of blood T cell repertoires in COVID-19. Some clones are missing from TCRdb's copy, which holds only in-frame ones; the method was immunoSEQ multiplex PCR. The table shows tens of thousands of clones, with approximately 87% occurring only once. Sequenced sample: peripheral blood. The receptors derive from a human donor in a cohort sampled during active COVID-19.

The CDR3 DNA follows: TGCGCCAGCAGCTTGGGTTTCAACTCTGGGGCCAACGTCCTGACTTTC. It translates to CASSLGFNSGANVLTF. The genes are TRBV5-1 and TRBJ2-6; D gene uncertain. Germline assignment: CDR1 SGHRS and CDR2 YFSETQ. V shed 0 bases and J shed 0 bases, with 7 bases lying between them. The CDR3 extends over 16 amino acids. Using reference TRBV5-1 and TRBJ2-6 for the parts outside the CDR3, the full variable domain is KAGVTQTPRYLIKTRGQQVTLSCSPISGHRSVSWYQQTPGQGLQFLFEYFSETQRNKGNFPGRFSGRQFSNSRSEMNVSTLELGDSALYLCASSLGFNSGANVLTFGAGSRLTVL.

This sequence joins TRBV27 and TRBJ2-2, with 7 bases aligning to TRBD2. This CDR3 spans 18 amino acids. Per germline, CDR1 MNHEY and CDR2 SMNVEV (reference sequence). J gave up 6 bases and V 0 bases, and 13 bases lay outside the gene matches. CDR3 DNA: TGTGCCAGCAGTTTATCCGCGGGGAGGGGAATTGGTGCCGGGGAGCTGTTTTTT. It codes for CASSLSAGRGIGAGELFF.

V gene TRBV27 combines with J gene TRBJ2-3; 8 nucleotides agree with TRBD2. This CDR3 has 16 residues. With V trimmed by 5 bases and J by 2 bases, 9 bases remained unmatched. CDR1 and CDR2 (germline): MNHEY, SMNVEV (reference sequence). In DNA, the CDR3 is TGTGCCAGCAGTCCATCCGCGGGGGGAGCCACAGATACGCAGTATTTT. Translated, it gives CASSPSAGGATDTQYF.

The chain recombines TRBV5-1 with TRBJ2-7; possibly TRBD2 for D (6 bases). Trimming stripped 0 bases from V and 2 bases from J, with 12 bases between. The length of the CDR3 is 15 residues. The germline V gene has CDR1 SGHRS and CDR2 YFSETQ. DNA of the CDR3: TGCGCCAGCAGCTTGGAAGGAGGGGCCCCCTACGAGCAGTACTTC. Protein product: CASSLEGGAPYEQYF.

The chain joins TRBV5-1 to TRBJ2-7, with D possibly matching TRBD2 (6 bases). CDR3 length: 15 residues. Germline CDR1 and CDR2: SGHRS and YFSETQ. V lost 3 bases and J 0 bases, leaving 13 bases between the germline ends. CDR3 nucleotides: TGCGCCAGCAGCTCCGGGACTTTCAGCTCCTACGAGCAGTACTTC. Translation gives CASSSGTFSSYEQYF.

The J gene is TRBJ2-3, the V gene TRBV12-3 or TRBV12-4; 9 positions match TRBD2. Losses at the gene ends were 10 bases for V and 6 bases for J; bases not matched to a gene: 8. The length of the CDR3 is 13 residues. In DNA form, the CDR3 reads TGTGCCATCTCTAGCGGGGAGCTTGATACGCAGTATTTT. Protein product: CAISSGELDTQYF.

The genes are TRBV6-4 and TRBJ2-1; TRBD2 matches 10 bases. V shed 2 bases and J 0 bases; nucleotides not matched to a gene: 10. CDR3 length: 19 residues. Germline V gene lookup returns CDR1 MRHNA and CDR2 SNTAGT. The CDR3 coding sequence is TGTGCCAGCAGTGACATGGCTAGCGGGAGTAGGGGCTCCTACAATGAGCAGTTCTTC. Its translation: CASSDMASGSRGSYNEQFF.

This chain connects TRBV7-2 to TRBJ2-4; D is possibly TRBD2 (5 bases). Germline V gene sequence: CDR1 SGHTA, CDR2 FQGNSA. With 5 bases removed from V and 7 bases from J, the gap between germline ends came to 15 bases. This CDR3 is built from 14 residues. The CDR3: CASSPGSQRNIQYF. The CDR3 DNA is TGTGCCAGCAGCCCCGGCTCCCAGCGGAACATTCAGTACTTC. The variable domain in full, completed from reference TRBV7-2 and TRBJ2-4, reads GAGVSQSPSNKVTEKGKDVELRCDPISGHTALYWYRQSLGQGLEFLIYFQGNSAPDKSGLPSDRFSAERTGGSVSTLTIQRTQQEDSAVYLCASSPGSQRNIQYFGAGTRLSVL.

CDR3 bases: TGCGCCAGCGAGAGGGAGCTGGGGGGAAATGAGCAGTTCTTC. It is translated as CASERELGGNEQFF. The chain couples TRBV5-1 to TRBJ2-1; a possible D gene is TRBD2 (6 bases). Between the trimmed V and J ends, which lost 7 bases and 7 bases, there was a span of 18 bases. Per the germline V gene, CDR1 is SGHRS and CDR2 is YFSETQ. This CDR3 region has 14 residues. The entire variable domain, with the rest obtained from reference TRBV5-1 and TRBJ2-1, is as follows: KAGVTQTPRYLIKTRGQQVTLSCSPISGHRSVSWYQQTPGQGLQFLFEYFSETQRNKGNFPGRFSGRQFSNSRSEMNVSTLELGDSALYLCASERELGGNEQFFGPGTRLTVL.

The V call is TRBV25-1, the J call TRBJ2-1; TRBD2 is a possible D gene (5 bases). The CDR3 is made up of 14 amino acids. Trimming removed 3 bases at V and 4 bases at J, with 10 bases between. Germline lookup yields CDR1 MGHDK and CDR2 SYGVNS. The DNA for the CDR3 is TGTGCCAGCAGTGACGCTAGCAGATACAATGAGCAGTTCTTC. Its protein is CASSDASRYNEQFF. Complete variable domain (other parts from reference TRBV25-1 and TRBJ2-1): EADIYQTPRYLVIGTGKKITLECSQTMGHDKMYWYQQDPGMELHLIHYSYGVNSTEKGDLSSESTVSRIRTEHFPLTLESARPSHTSQYLCASSDASRYNEQFFGPGTRLTVL.

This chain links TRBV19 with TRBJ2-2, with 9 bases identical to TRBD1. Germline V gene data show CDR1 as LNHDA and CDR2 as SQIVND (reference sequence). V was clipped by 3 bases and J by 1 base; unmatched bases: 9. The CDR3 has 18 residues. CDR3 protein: CASSIFPQGAKNTGELFF. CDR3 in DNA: TGTGCCAGTAGTATTTTTCCACAGGGGGCCAAGAACACCGGGGAGCTGTTTTTT.